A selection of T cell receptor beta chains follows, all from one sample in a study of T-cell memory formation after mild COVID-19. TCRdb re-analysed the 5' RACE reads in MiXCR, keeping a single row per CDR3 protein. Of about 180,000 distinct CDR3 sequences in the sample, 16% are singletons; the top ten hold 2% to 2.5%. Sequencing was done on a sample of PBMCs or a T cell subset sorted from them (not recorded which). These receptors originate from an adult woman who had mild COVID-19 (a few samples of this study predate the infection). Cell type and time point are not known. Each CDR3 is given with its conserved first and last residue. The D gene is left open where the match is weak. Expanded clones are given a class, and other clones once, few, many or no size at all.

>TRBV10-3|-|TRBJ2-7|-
CAIGREPYEQYF
TGTGCCATCGGAAGGGAACCCTACGAGCAGTACTTC
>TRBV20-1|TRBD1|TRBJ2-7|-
CSATPGQGPYEQYF
TGCAGTGCGACACCGGGACAGGGCCCCTACGAGCAGTACTTC
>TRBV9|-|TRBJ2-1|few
CASSPQGRGAYNEQFF
TGTGCCAGCAGCCCCCAGGGCAGGGGAGCCTACAATGAGCAGTTCTTC
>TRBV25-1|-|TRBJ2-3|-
CASSEPPDDTQYF
TGTGCCAGCAGTGAACCGCCTGACGATACGCAGTATTTT
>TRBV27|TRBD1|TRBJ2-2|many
CASSLGSGTGGTGELFF
TGTGCCAGCAGTTTAGGGTCGGGGACAGGGGGCACCGGGGAGCTGTTTTTT
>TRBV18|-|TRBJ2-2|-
CASSPPTNTGELFF
TGTGCCAGCTCACCACCCACAAACACCGGGGAGCTGTTTTTT
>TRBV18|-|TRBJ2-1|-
CASSPPGAGWGNEQFF
TGTGCCAGCTCACCTCCGGGGGCAGGTTGGGGCAATGAGCAGTTCTTC
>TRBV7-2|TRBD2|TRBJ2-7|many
CASSLYSGNSYEQYF
TGTGCCAGCAGCTTGTATAGCGGGAACTCCTACGAGCAGTACTTC
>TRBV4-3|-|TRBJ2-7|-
CASSQVDAGYEQYF
TGCGCCAGCAGCCAAGTGGATGCGGGCTACGAGCAGTACTTC
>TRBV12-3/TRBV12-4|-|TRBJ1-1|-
CASSLALTEAFF
TGTGCCAGCAGTTTAGCGCTGACTGAAGCTTTCTTT
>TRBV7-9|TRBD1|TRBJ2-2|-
CASSRTGNTGELFF
TGTGCCAGCAGCCGGACAGGGAACACCGGGGAGCTGTTTTTT